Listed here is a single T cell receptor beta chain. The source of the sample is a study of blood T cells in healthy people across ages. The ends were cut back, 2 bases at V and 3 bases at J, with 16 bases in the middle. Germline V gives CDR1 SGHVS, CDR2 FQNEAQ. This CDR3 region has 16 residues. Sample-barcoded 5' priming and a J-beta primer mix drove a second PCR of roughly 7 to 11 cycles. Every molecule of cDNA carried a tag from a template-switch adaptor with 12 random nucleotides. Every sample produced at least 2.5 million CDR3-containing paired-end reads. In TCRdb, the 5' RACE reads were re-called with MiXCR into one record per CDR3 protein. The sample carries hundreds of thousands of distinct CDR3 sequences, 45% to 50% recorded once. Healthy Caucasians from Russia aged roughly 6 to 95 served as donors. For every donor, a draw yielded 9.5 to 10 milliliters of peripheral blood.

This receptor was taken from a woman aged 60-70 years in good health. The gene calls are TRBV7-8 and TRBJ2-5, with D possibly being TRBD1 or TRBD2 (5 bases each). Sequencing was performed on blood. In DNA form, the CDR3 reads TGTGCCAGCAGCTTATGGTTGAGGGGCCGAGAAGAGACCCAGTACTTC. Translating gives CASSLWLRGREETQYF.